What follows are 2 T cell receptor beta chains derived from one specimen sequenced in a study of shared clonotypes between healthy human individuals. Naive CD8 isolation took CD45RO-negative cells positively selected for CCR7 and excluded terminally differentiated effector memory CD45RA+ cells. Sequenced by immunoSEQ multiplex PCR; TCRdb stores in-frame clones only, minus some. This table holds some 2.1 million clones, roughly 94% found once. Sequenced sample: naive CD8+ T cells sorted from blood. The receptors shown here come from a young man in good health.

Remarks on this clone: Different DNA sequences within this sample yield the same CDR3. V usage is TRBV5-6 and J usage is TRBJ2-1; no definite D call. This CDR3 region has 12 residues. The V gene lost 2 bases and the J gene lost 3 bases, with 3 bases spanning the gap. The germline V gene has CDR1 SGHDT and CDR2 YYEEEE. This CDR3 reads CASSFGYNEQFF. The CDR3 nucleotides are TGTGCCAGCAGCTTTGGCTACAATGAGCAGTTCTTC.

Concerning this clone: Other DNA sequences in this specimen translate into the identical CDR3. J is TRBJ2-2 and V is TRBV9; D not resolved. V lost 4 bases to trimming and J lost 0 bases, with 4 bases between them. From germline, CDR1 is SGDLS and CDR2 YYNGEE. The CDR3 covers 13 residues. This chain's CDR3 is CASSPPNTGELFF. DNA of the CDR3: TGTGCCAGCAGCCCCCCGAACACCGGGGAGCTGTTTTTT.